A single sample is the source of the 14 T cell receptor beta chains below, sequenced in a study of shared clonotypes between healthy human individuals. Generated by immunoSEQ multiplex PCR, the TCRdb table keeps only in-frame clones and is missing some. The sample has 2 million to 2.5 million clones; approximately 93% are singletons. Sequencing was carried out using naive CD4+ T cells from PBMCs. This sample's subset: CD45RA+ positively selected. These receptors were obtained from a man younger than 35 in good health. Some clones in this sample may be carry-over from other donors' samples.

V gene TRBV28 combines with J gene TRBJ2-1; no clear D gene. This CDR3 spans 12 amino acids. Germline V gene lookup returns CDR1 MDHEN and CDR2 SYDVKM. V shed 5 bases and J shed 8 bases, with 10 bases lying between them. CDR3 nucleotides: TGTGCCAGCAGTCTTCTAGGTTATGAGCAGTTCTTC. Translation gives CASSLLGYEQFF. Supplemented by reference TRBV28 and TRBJ2-1, the full variable domain reads DVKVTQSSRYLVKRTGEKVFLECVQDMDHENMFWYRQDPGLGLRLIYFSYDVKMKEKGDIPEGYSVSREKKERFSLILESASTNQTSMYLCASSLLGYEQFFGPGTRLTVL.

The rearrangement joins TRBV29-1 to TRBJ2-7; TRBD1 matches at 8 bases. Germline CDR1 is SQVTM and CDR2 is ANQGSEA. The CDR3 spans 16 residues. With 5 bases clipped from V and 1 base from J, the junction kept 13 bases outside the gene matches. As DNA, the CDR3 is TGCAGCGTTTTATCCTTTTCCGGGACAGGATCCTACGAGCAGTACTTC. The encoded protein is CSVLSFSGTGSYEQYF.

The chain joins TRBV6-5 to TRBJ2-3; D not certain. In germline, CDR1 is MNHEY, CDR2 SVGAGI. The CDR3 sequence is 14 residues long. Trimming removed 6 bases at V and 1 base at J, with 11 bases between. The CDR3 bases are TGTGCCAGCAGGAGGTTGACCCGCACAGATACGCAGTATTTT. Protein: CASRRLTRTDTQYF.

The V call is TRBV11-3, the J call TRBJ2-1; D not certain. The V gene's germline CDR1 is SGHNT and CDR2 YENEEA. The V end was cut by 2 bases, the J end by 8 bases, with 7 bases between. This CDR3 contains 12 residues. CDR3 in DNA: TGTGCCAGCAGCTTATACGGTTATGAGCAGTTCTTC. Protein product: CASSLYGYEQFF.

With respect to this clone: This same CDR3 is encoded by further DNA sequences in the sample. The J gene is TRBJ2-5, the V gene TRBV18; D unclear. V was clipped by 3 bases and J by 6 bases, with 5 bases between them. The CDR3 contains 11 residues. Germline assignment: CDR1 KGHSH and CDR2 LQKENI. CDR3 nucleotides: TGTGCCAGCTCACCGGAGAAGACCCAGTACTTC. This sequence encodes CASSPEKTQYF.

On this clone itself: In the same sample, other DNA sequences code for this CDR3. The genes are TRBV28 and TRBJ1-5, with 8 nucleotides matching TRBD1. V was pared by 7 bases and J by 5 bases, with 7 bases of the junction left unmatched. Germline-derived CDR1 and CDR2 are MDHEN and SYDVKM. This CDR3 has 14 residues. CDR3 protein: CASTPGQGDQPQHF. The CDR3 DNA follows: TGTGCCAGCACCCCCGGACAGGGAGATCAGCCCCAGCATTTT.

J is TRBJ1-2 and V is TRBV30; no clear D. Trimming shortened V by 0 bases and J by 8 bases, and 19 bases separated the two germline ends. The V gene's germline CDR1 is GTSNPN and CDR2 SVGIG (reference sequence). The CDR3 runs to 15 residues. The CDR3 spells CAWSVSESGRSGYTF. The CDR3 DNA is TGTGCCTGGAGTGTATCGGAGTCCGGCCGGTCCGGCTACACCTTC.

CDR3 in DNA: TGTGCCAGCAAATATGGTAGCCATACAAATGAGCAGTTCTTC. This gives the protein CASKYGSHTNEQFF. V gene TRBV6-1 combines with J gene TRBJ2-1; D gene unclear. Germline V gene sequence: CDR1 MNHNS, CDR2 SASEGT. Trimming stripped 7 bases from V and 7 bases from J, with 17 bases between. This CDR3 contains 14 residues.

The rearrangement joins TRBV5-1 to TRBJ2-2; D gene unclear. The CDR3 loop spans 15 amino acids. The germline gives CDR1 SGHRS, CDR2 YFSETQ. V lost 4 bases, J lost 4 bases, and 14 bases lay in between. The CDR3, as DNA: TGCGCCAGCAGCCTGGGCCATTCTCGCACCGGGGAGCTGTTTTTT. Translating it yields CASSLGHSRTGELFF. Combining the CDR3 with reference TRBV5-1 and TRBJ2-2 gives the whole variable domain KAGVTQTPRYLIKTRGQQVTLSCSPISGHRSVSWYQQTPGQGLQFLFEYFSETQRNKGNFPGRFSGRQFSNSRSEMNVSTLELGDSALYLCASSLGHSRTGELFFGEGSRLTVL.

This clone was detected a few times. Additional DNA sequences in this sample encode the identical CDR3. The rearrangement uses TRBV29-1 and TRBJ1-5, with a possible D match to TRBD1 (5 bases). CDR1 and CDR2 from the germline V gene are SQVTM and ANQGSEA. This CDR3 spans 12 amino acids. Trimming cost V 4 bases and J 7 bases, with 11 bases left between them. CDR3 nucleotide sequence: TGCAGCGTTGGGCAGGGCGGACAGCCCCAGCATTTT. Amino acid sequence: CSVGQGGQPQHF.

The chain links TRBV5-6 to TRBJ1-1; no definite D call. The V gene's germline CDR1 is SGHDT and CDR2 YYEEEE. CDR3 size: 16 residues. Trimming removed 1 base at V and 3 bases at J, with 16 bases between. CDR3 coding DNA: TGTGCCAGCAGCTTGTTCGGACTCCGGGGAGACACTGAAGCTTTCTTT. The encoded protein is CASSLFGLRGDTEAFF.

In this sample, this clone turned up once. The chain combines TRBV2 with TRBJ2-1; D call uncertain. The CDR3 covers 13 residues. V lost 9 bases and J lost 2, with 11 bases in between. CDR1 SNHLY and CDR2 FYNNEI come from the germline V gene. For the CDR3, the DNA is TGTGCCAGTTACATTAACCCCTACAATGAGCAGTTCTTC. This encodes CASYINPYNEQFF.

A single count supports this clone. V is TRBV9 and J is TRBJ2-4, with no clear D. With 0 bases removed from V and 0 bases from J, the gap between germline ends came to 10 bases. This CDR3 is built from 16 residues. The germline CDR1 and CDR2 sequences are SGDLS and YYNGEE. The CDR3 nucleotides read TGTGCCAGCAGCGTAGGGTTTCCTCAAGCCAAAAACATTCAGTACTTC. Its translation: CASSVGFPQAKNIQYF.

The chain uses TRBV4-1 and TRBJ1-2; TRBD1 matches at 9 bases. The germline V gene has CDR1 MGHRA and CDR2 YSYEKL. Trimming at V came to 2 bases and at J to 0 bases, leaving 4 bases not matched to a gene. The CDR3 is 16 residues long. CDR3 residues: CASSQPGTGTNYGYTF. The DNA for the CDR3 is TGCGCCAGCAGCCAACCCGGGACAGGGACTAACTATGGCTACACCTTC.